These 24 T cell receptor beta chains were all obtained from the same sample, sequenced in a study of post-analysis software for immune sequencing data. Whole-study results and caveats: Patients carried roughly five TRBV segments more frequently than controls did, and TRBV5-6, TRBV5-1 and TRBV20-1 were among them.

Their specific antigens are unknown. Unique molecular identifiers tagged the TCR beta cDNA libraries. Using its own MiXCR run on the PCR reads, TCRdb lists one record per CDR3 protein. In the table there are 430,000 or so distinct CDR3 sequences, 35% to 45% of which are singletons. Sample: blood. Every receptor here comes from a girl aged 2 to 9 with multiple sclerosis.

This clonotype was seen only a few times. The chain links TRBV2 to TRBJ1-5, with 10 bases that match TRBD1. The CDR3 loop spans 14 amino acids. The germline V gene has CDR1 SNHLY and CDR2 FYNNEI. Trimming took 7 bases from V and 5 from J; bases not matched to a gene: 5. The CDR3 loop is CASTPGTGDQPQHF. CDR3 in DNA: TGTGCCAGCACTCCCGGGACAGGGGATCAGCCCCAGCATTTT.

In its sample, this clonotype was seen once. V is TRBV6-6 and J is TRBJ1-1; perhaps TRBD1 as D (6 bases). Germline lookup yields CDR1 MNHNY and CDR2 SVGAGI (reference sequence). V dropped 7 bases and J dropped 1 base, with 13 bases sitting between them. The CDR3 length is 14 residues. CDR3 protein: CASNIGGWNTEAFF. The CDR3 region has the DNA TGTGCCAGCAACATAGGGGGTTGGAACACTGAAGCTTTCTTT.

The sample holds a few counts of this clonotype. The J gene is TRBJ2-5, the V gene TRBV3-1; 7 bases align to TRBD1. The J call may be wrong; the DNA end is better matched by TRBJ2-7. The V gene's germline CDR1 is LGHDT and CDR2 YNNKEL (reference sequence). The CDR3 covers 15 residues. CDR3 nucleotide sequence: TGTGCCAGCAGCCAAGGACCCGGGACAGTCTACGAGCAGTACTTC. Protein product: CASSQGPGTVYEQYF.

The J gene is TRBJ2-1, the V gene TRBV6-1, with TRBD1 identical over 11 bases. J gave up 6 bases and V 7 bases, and 11 bases lay outside the gene matches. The CDR3 loop spans 16 amino acids. The germline gives CDR1 MNHNS, CDR2 SASEGT. For the CDR3, the DNA is TGTGCCAGCACCCGAAGCGGGACAGGGGGGGCCAATGAGCAGTTCTTC. This sequence encodes CASTRSGTGGANEQFF.

This clonotype has a handful of counts. The J gene is TRBJ2-1, the V gene TRBV7-8; no clear D. In germline, CDR1 is SGHVS, CDR2 FQNEAQ. This CDR3 is 16 amino acids long. V gave up 3 bases and J gave up 0 bases, with 12 bases separating them. CDR3 nucleotide sequence: TGTGCCAGCAGCTTTCGACTTAGCAGCTCCTACAATGAGCAGTTCTTC. As protein: CASSFRLSSSYNEQFF.

This chain joins TRBV9 and TRBJ2-1, with TRBD2 matching over 10 bases. The CDR3 is 13 amino acids. After removal of 3 bases from V and 8 bases from J, the junction contained 2 bases not matched to a gene. Germline V gene data show CDR1 as SGDLS and CDR2 as YYNGEE. CDR3 in DNA: TGTGCCAGCAGCGCGAGCGGGAGGGATGAGCAGTTCTTC. Its translation: CASSASGRDEQFF.

The chain recombines TRBV5-1 with TRBJ2-7; 11 bases fit TRBD2. From germline, CDR1 is SGHRS and CDR2 YFSETQ. The CDR3 has 17 residues. V shed 0 bases, J shed 0 bases, and the junction held 5 bases outside the gene matches. The CDR3 bases are TGCGCCAGCAGCTTGGCCCAAACTAGCGGGAGCTCCTACGAGCAGTACTTC. Amino acids: CASSLAQTSGSSYEQYF. Full variable domain (rest looked up from reference TRBV5-1 and TRBJ2-7): KAGVTQTPRYLIKTRGQQVTLSCSPISGHRSVSWYQQTPGQGLQFLFEYFSETQRNKGNFPGRFSGRQFSNSRSEMNVSTLELGDSALYLCASSLAQTSGSSYEQYFGPGTRLTVT.

Comment on this clonotype: One junction end disagrees with the germline gene, perhaps due to a read error. This chain joins TRBV28 and TRBJ1-5; 8 nucleotides agree with TRBD1. Germline V lookup: CDR1 MDHEN, CDR2 SYDVKM. The CDR3 contains 15 residues. The CDR3 DNA reads TGTGCCAGCAGTTGGAGGACAGGGAACAATCGGCCCCAGCATTTT. It translates to CASSWRTGNNRPQHF.

This clonotype was picked up a small number of times. V gene TRBV12-3 or TRBV12-4 combines with J gene TRBJ2-4, with D possibly called TRBD1 or TRBD2 (5 bases each). The V and J ends lost 4 bases and 3 bases respectively, with 13 bases between them. CDR3 size: 15 residues. DNA of the CDR3: TGTGCCAGCAGTTCTGCGGAGAGGGGCAAAAACATTCAGTACTTC. It codes for CASSSAERGKNIQYF.

The table lists this clonotype with a few counts. CDR3 DNA sequence: TGTGCCAGCAGTTTATCAGTTAACTATGGCTACACCTTC. Encoded protein: CASSLSVNYGYTF. The chain uses TRBV28 and TRBJ1-2; no reliable D call. The germline V gene has CDR1 MDHEN and CDR2 SYDVKM. The CDR3 has 13 residues. Trimming removed 1 base at V and 1 base at J, with 4 bases between.

The J gene is TRBJ1-2, the V gene TRBV4-1, with 10 bases that match TRBD1. There are 15 residues in the CDR3. J was trimmed by 4 bases and V by 4 bases; bases with no gene match: 6. Germline CDR1 and CDR2: MGHRA and YSYEKL. CDR3 sequence reads: CASSRGQGILYGYTF. CDR3 nucleotides: TGCGCCAGCAGCCGGGGACAGGGGATCCTCTATGGCTACACCTTC.

The J gene is TRBJ1-2, the V gene TRBV20-1, with TRBD1 identical over 8 bases. The CDR3 length is 14 residues. V trimming: 6 bases; J trimming: 2 bases; junction bases outside the gene matches: 8. Germline V gene data show CDR1 as DFQATT and CDR2 as SNEGSKA (reference sequence). Here the CDR3 reads CSADIRGLNYGYTF. In DNA form, the CDR3 reads TGCAGTGCCGATATCAGGGGGCTCAACTATGGCTACACCTTC.

This clonotype was detected only a few times. This sequence joins TRBV3-1 and TRBJ1-2, with D maybe TRBD1 (6 bases). Trimming removed 4 bases from V and 8 bases from J, with 20 bases in between. This CDR3 has 15 amino acids. Per germline, CDR1 LGHDT and CDR2 YNNKEL (reference sequence). The CDR3 reads CASSPGGPGEHGYTF. The CDR3 DNA is TGTGCCAGCAGCCCTGGAGGCCCAGGGGAGCACGGCTACACCTTC.

This clonotype was observed a few times. The chain links TRBV15 to TRBJ2-7; D possibly corresponds to TRBD1 (6 bases). CDR1 LNHNV and CDR2 YYDKDF come from the germline V gene (reference sequence). With 1 base removed from V and 2 bases from J, the gap between germline ends came to 9 bases. The CDR3 is 14 amino acids. The CDR3 bases are TGTGCCACCAGCAGAGCCGGACAGACCTACGAGCAGTACTTC. Translation: CATSRAGQTYEQYF. The full variable domain, rest sourced from reference TRBV15 and TRBJ2-7, is DAMVIQNPRYQVTQFGKPVTLSCSQTLNHNVMYWYQQKSSQAPKLLFHYYDKDFNNEADTPDNFQSRRPNTSFCFLDIRSPGLGDTAMYLCATSRAGQTYEQYFGPGTRLTVT.

The CDR3 reads CSASGQGSTDTQYF. CDR3 coding DNA: TGCAGTGCTTCGGGACAGGGAAGCACAGATACGCAGTATTTT. The chain employs TRBV20-1 and TRBJ2-3, with 9 bases identical to TRBD1. Germline assignment: CDR1 DFQATT and CDR2 SNEGSKA (reference sequence). The CDR3 has 14 residues. Trimming cost V 5 bases and J 0 bases; bases outside gene matches: 3.

V is TRBV6-2 or TRBV6-3 and J is TRBJ2-5; D gene ambiguous. V was cut by 6 bases and J by 2 bases, with 13 bases left in between. CDR1 and CDR2 from the germline V gene are MNHEY and SVGEGT. The CDR3 totals 14 residues. The CDR3 DNA is TGTGCCAGCAGCGTTTCAGGCGTACAAGAGACCCAGTACTTC. Translated, it gives CASSVSGVQETQYF.

CDR3 amino acids: CASSSTELAGLSYNEQFF. As DNA, the CDR3 is TGCGCCAGCAGCTCCACAGAACTAGCGGGACTATCCTACAATGAGCAGTTCTTC. This rearrangement joins TRBV5-1 to TRBJ2-1; 10 nucleotides align to TRBD2. The length of the CDR3 is 18 residues. Germline loops: CDR1 SGHRS, CDR2 YFSETQ. V lost 3 bases and J lost 1; bases outside the gene matches: 10.

A few counts support this clonotype. The chain has TRBV5-5 and TRBJ2-3; 10 positions match TRBD2. The junction had 10 bases not matched to a gene; V was cut back by 6 bases and J by 0 bases. Germline CDR1 is SGHKS and CDR2 is YYEKEE (reference sequence). The CDR3 has 17 residues. CDR3 residues: CASNQILAGPSTDTQYF. CDR3 nucleotide sequence: TGTGCCAGCAACCAGATACTAGCGGGGCCTAGCACAGATACGCAGTATTTT.

V gene TRBV7-9 combines with J gene TRBJ1-1; a weak D match, TRBD1 (6 bases). Germline loops: CDR1 SEHNR, CDR2 FQNEAQ (reference sequence). The CDR3 sequence is 15 residues long. V was trimmed by 1 base and J by 2 bases, leaving 11 bases between them. CDR3 nucleotide sequence: TGTGCCAGCAGCTTAGGCCTACAGGGCAACACTGAAGCTTTCTTT. This codes for CASSLGLQGNTEAFF.

The table lists this clonotype with a few counts. The V and J genes are TRBV20-1 and TRBJ1-2; a weak D match, TRBD1 (6 bases). The V gene's germline CDR1 is DFQATT and CDR2 SNEGSKA (reference sequence). CDR3 length: 13 residues. V shed 2 bases and J shed 5 bases, with 12 bases lying between them. Written as DNA, the CDR3 is TGCAGTGCTAGACCCACCGGGACATATGGCTACACCTTC. It is translated as CSARPTGTYGYTF.

V gene TRBV20-1 combines with J gene TRBJ2-3; D possibly corresponds to TRBD2 (6 bases). Trimming removed 5 bases at V and 0 bases at J, with 24 bases between. Per the germline V gene, CDR1 is DFQATT and CDR2 is SNEGSKA (reference sequence). The CDR3 loop spans 18 amino acids. This CDR3 is CSAPRWGSGVPSTDTQYF. The CDR3 DNA is TGCAGTGCTCCCCGTTGGGGTAGCGGAGTCCCTAGCACAGATACGCAGTATTTT.

This chain uses TRBV7-6 with TRBJ2-1; 8 bases map to TRBD1. The CDR3 is 14 amino acids. Trimming took 7 bases from V and 9 from J; bases not matched to a gene: 11. The V gene's germline CDR1 is SGHVS and CDR2 FNYEAQ. DNA of the CDR3: TGTGCCAGCAACCAAGTTTCACAGGGGGGTGAGCAGTTCTTC. Translating gives CASNQVSQGGEQFF.

The chain combines TRBV20-1 with TRBJ2-1; 7 positions match TRBD2. This CDR3 has 13 residues. Germline trimming cut 4 bases from V and 7 bases from J; bases unmatched to any gene: 7. The germline CDR1 and CDR2 sequences are DFQATT and SNEGSKA (reference sequence). CDR3 nucleotide sequence: TGCAGTGCTACCTCCGGGGGGAGTAATGAGCAGTTCTTC. Protein: CSATSGGSNEQFF.

This chain joins TRBV5-1 and TRBJ2-4; 7 bases line up with TRBD1. Matching the DNA end better, TRBJ2-7 makes the J call doubtful. The CDR3 contains 16 residues. The germline CDR1 and CDR2 sequences are SGHRS and YFSETQ. DNA of the CDR3: TGCGCCAGCAGCTCGATCACAAGGGGGACAGTCTACGAGCAGTACTTC. It encodes CASSSITRGTVYEQYF.